The 9 T cell receptor beta chains listed next were all sequenced from one sample in a study of human T cells and chemical hapten exposure. Sample time point: patch test 2, 6 weeks after DPC sensitization. Treatment here: therapeutic diphenylcyclopropenone sensitization with weekly scalp DPC. TCRdb re-analysed the RACE reads in MiXCR, keeping a single row per CDR3 protein. Of tens of thousands of distinct CDR3 sequences in the sample, 8.5% were seen once. Source: whole blood, taken in connection with sensitization to the hapten diphenylcyclopropenone (DPC). The origin of the receptors is a woman aged 45-59 years with alopecia areata. Some clones in this sample may be carry-over from other donors' samples.

Many counts were recorded for this clonotype. The V and J genes are TRBV7-8 and TRBJ1-5, with D unclear. The CDR3 has 18 residues. CDR1 and CDR2 from the germline V gene are SGHVS and FQNEAQ. V lost 1 base to trimming and J lost 0 bases, with 16 bases between them. CDR3 coding DNA: TGTGCCAGCAGCTTAGGGGTACCGTCCTTTCTTAGCAATCAGCCCCAGCATTTT. The encoded protein is CASSLGVPSFLSNQPQHF.

This clonotype was counted ten times or more. For the CDR3, the DNA is TGTGCCAGCAGTGAAGCGGAAGGGTTCGGGCAGTATTTT. It encodes CASSEAEGFGQYF. The chain uses TRBV2 and TRBJ2-3; the D is unclear. This CDR3 is 13 amino acids long. The V gene's germline CDR1 is SNHLY and CDR2 FYNNEI. The germline V and J ends were trimmed by 0 bases and 11 bases, with 12 bases remaining between them.

This clonotype was detected a few times. This sequence joins TRBV10-3 and TRBJ2-7; TRBD1 matches 12 bases. The trim removed 4 bases at V and 4 bases at J, leaving 5 bases unmatched. Germline values: CDR1 ENHRY, CDR2 SYGVKD. The CDR3 is 15 amino acids. CDR3 bases: TGTGCCATCAGTGTTGGGGGACAGGGGGCTTACGAGCAGTACTTC. It specifies CAISVGGQGAYEQYF.

This clonotype was counted many times. The chain is built from TRBV20-1 and TRBJ2-1; 9 bases are shared with TRBD2. J was trimmed by 7 bases and V by 3 bases; bases with no gene match: 4. The CDR3 is 13 residues long. Germline CDR1 and CDR2: DFQATT and SNEGSKA (reference sequence). CDR3 protein: CSARGLAGNEQFF. The CDR3 DNA is TGCAGTGCTAGGGGACTAGCAGGAAATGAGCAGTTCTTC.

The chain employs TRBV7-9 and TRBJ2-4; D may correspond to TRBD1 or TRBD2 (5 bases each). Germline V lookup: CDR1 SEHNR, CDR2 FQNEAQ (reference sequence). V was clipped by 5 bases and J by 8 bases, with 16 bases between them. This CDR3 region has 14 residues. The CDR3 protein is CASSGDPDGHIQYF. In DNA form, the CDR3 reads TGTGCCAGCAGCGGGGACCCGGATGGTCACATTCAGTACTTC.

The chain joins TRBV7-2 to TRBJ1-2, with D hard to call. CDR1 SGHTA and CDR2 FQGNSA come from the germline V gene. The ends were cut back, 2 bases at V and 1 base at J, with 5 bases in the middle. The CDR3 runs to 13 residues. The CDR3 is CASSLWNNYGYTF. The CDR3 bases are TGTGCCAGCAGCTTATGGAATAACTATGGCTACACCTTC.

At least ten counts were recorded for this clonotype. The J gene is TRBJ1-5, the V gene TRBV7-2; possible D gene TRBD1, 5 bases. Trimming stripped 2 bases from V and 1 base from J, with 9 bases between. CDR3 size: 15 residues. Per germline, CDR1 SGHTA and CDR2 FQGNSA. The CDR3 region is CASSLNWGSNQPQHF. The CDR3 DNA follows: TGTGCCAGCAGCTTAAACTGGGGGAGCAATCAGCCCCAGCATTTT.

The rearrangement uses TRBV21-1 and TRBJ2-7; TRBD1 is the table's D call and was not checked against the DNA. TRBV21-1 is designated a pseudogene. This CDR3 contains 17 residues. DNA of the CDR3: TGTGCCAGCAGCACAGAGCGACGGGGGGGTTTCTCCTACGAGCAGTACTTC. Its protein is CASSTERRGGFSYEQYF.

In its sample, this clonotype was seen a few times. The chain has TRBV20-1 and TRBJ2-7, with TRBD2 identical over 9 bases. Germline lookup yields CDR1 DFQATT and CDR2 SNEGSKA (reference sequence). The CDR3 loop spans 14 amino acids. With 6 bases clipped from V and 5 bases from J, the junction kept 11 bases outside the gene matches. The CDR3 here is CSAPPSGGPHEQYF. For the CDR3, the DNA is TGCAGTGCCCCCCCGAGCGGGGGGCCCCACGAGCAGTACTTC.